The rows below give T cell receptor beta chains drawn from one sample of a study of cytomegalovirus exposure and HLA in healthy donors. The protocol was immunoSEQ multiplex PCR, while the TCRdb copy is restricted to in-frame clones and leaves out a portion. Among tens of thousands of clones listed, 65% to 85% were seen once. The sequenced sample was PBMCs. Every receptor here comes from a girl aged 2-10 years in good health and CMV-seropositive. The CDR3 runs from the conserved cysteine through the conserved F or W. Each record gives: V gene, J gene, clone size, CDR3 protein. Where a row states a size, it is once, few, many or the class of an expanded clone; other rows omit it.

TRBV30	TRBJ1-5	NA	CAWSLRGGYQPQHF
TRBV27	TRBJ2-7	NA	CASSPGTRAYEQYF
TRBV7-3	TRBJ2-7	NA	CASSPAASSYEQYF
TRBV4-1	TRBJ2-7	NA	CASSQTVPGQVYEQYF
TRBV28	TRBJ1-1	NA	CASSSYELGGPKTMNTEAFF
TRBV6-5	TRBJ1-4	NA	CASSFDSLGKLFF
TRBV2	TRBJ2-2	NA	CASSEGLTNTGELFF
TRBV6-6	TRBJ1-5	NA	CASSYRGEWGNQPQHF
TRBV19	TRBJ2-7	NA	CASSSSRTGGYEQYF
TRBV28	TRBJ1-5	NA	CASRQYTTGTQPQHF
TRBV7-3	TRBJ2-7	NA	CASSLRAGTSTYEQYF
TRBV7-6	TRBJ2-5	NA	CASSLFRLGQGEVETQYF
TRBV4-1	TRBJ2-7	NA	CASSQREGLDYEQYF
TRBV18	TRBJ2-7	NA	CASSPLVEAHPYEQYF
TRBV5-8	TRBJ1-4	NA	CASSLGREKLFF
TRBV5-1	TRBJ2-7	NA	CASKPGQGVYEQYF
TRBV6-4	TRBJ1-5	NA	CASSDSNSVGQYGQPQHF
TRBV7-2	TRBJ2-1	NA	CASSLGLYNEQFF
TRBV30	TRBJ1-3	NA	CACPAISGNTIYF
TRBV6-6	TRBJ1-1	NA	CASSSGQGNTEAFF
TRBV30	TRBJ1-5	NA	CAWSLGRGSQPQHF
TRBV7-9	TRBJ2-5	NA	CASNFGLEETQYF
TRBV18	TRBJ1-1	few	CASSPLSVNTEAFF
TRBV15	TRBJ2-1	NA	CATSRVSLAVYNEQFF
TRBV6-5	TRBJ2-2	NA	CASSFLSGANTGELFF
TRBV6-4	TRBJ2-3	NA	CASSAVPSTDTQYF
TRBV11-2	TRBJ1-2	once	CASSFTGVGGYTF
TRBV9	TRBJ2-1	NA	CASSDGTQFNEQFF
TRBV7-2	TRBJ1-5	NA	CASSQGGGGQPQHF
TRBV6-1	TRBJ2-3	NA	CASSERTGYTDTQYF
TRBV5-1	TRBJ2-1	NA	CASSLDASGNYNEQFF
TRBV6-1	TRBJ2-3	NA	CASSEESDTQYF
TRBV4-2	TRBJ1-5	NA	CASSPTVLRGRDIWGNQPQHF
TRBV11-3	TRBJ2-2	NA	CASSLGTSSLGGELFF
TRBV4-1	TRBJ1-1	NA	CASSLLRQGPNTEAFF
TRBV7-6	TRBJ2-5	NA	CASSLRQHKAQYF
TRBV9	TRBJ2-1	NA	CASSVDLGTSRDNEQFF
TRBV6-5	TRBJ2-3	NA	CASSPGTAPTDTQYF
TRBV19	TRBJ1-5	few	CASSIQGINQPQHF
TRBV7-9	TRBJ2-1	NA	CASSLVPGSFSYNEQFF
TRBV10-1	TRBJ2-3	NA	CASSELGGDTQYF
TRBV19	TRBJ1-5	NA	CASSIVWRGPRPRNQPQHF
TRBV25-1	TRBJ2-1	few	CASSEGGETYNEQFF
TRBV27	TRBJ2-1	NA	CASSLAGGHNEQFF
TRBV5-6	TRBJ2-7	few	CASSLRGTLYEQYF
TRBV19	TRBJ2-7	NA	CASSERLASLYEQYF
TRBV27	TRBJ1-1	NA	CASGTPNTEAFF
TRBV27	TRBJ1-1	NA	CASSTVGTEAFF
TRBV5-6	TRBJ1-5	NA	CASSLTGASNQPQHF
TRBV28	TRBJ1-2	NA	CASSPTGAGYTF
TRBV6-6	TRBJ2-1	NA	CASSLSRLAGGYEQFF
TRBV6-6	TRBJ1-1	NA	CASSYSHSGDTEAFF
TRBV19	TRBJ1-1	NA	CASSMSRGQSEAFF
TRBV6-1	TRBJ1-5	NA	CASRQYQPQHF
TRBV4-2	TRBJ1-5	NA	CASSQAVQNNQPQHF
TRBV5-4	TRBJ2-7	NA	CASSWGASGGLNYEQYF
TRBV6-4	TRBJ1-2	NA	CASRQGLLDGYTF
TRBV27	TRBJ2-5	NA	CATKPSVQETQYF
TRBV2	TRBJ1-4	NA	CASSDLGQVEKLFF